This TCR beta chain was documented in a study of blood T cell repertoires in COVID-19. About this clone: Possible read error: a much larger clone is one base away. Within the sample, other DNA sequences also encode this same CDR3.

V was trimmed by 6 bases and J by 4 bases, leaving 6 bases between them. The CDR3 totals 11 residues. Germline CDR1 is MGHDK and CDR2 is SYGVNS. Produced via immunoSEQ multiplex PCR; TCRdb's table is partial and in-frame only. The table includes about 290,000 clones, just under 90% detected once. Specimen: peripheral blood. The V and J genes are TRBV25-1 and TRBJ1-1; tentative D call: TRBD1 (5 bases). This TCR derives from a woman under 40 with COVID-19, enrolled during active disease. CDR3 region: CASRGGTEAFF. Here the CDR3 DNA reads TGTGCCAGCAGGGGGGGCACTGAAGCTTTCTTT.